The 17 T cell receptor beta chains below were found in one sample sequenced in a study of T cell responses to AZD1222 COVID-19 vaccine. The protocol was immunoSEQ multiplex PCR, while the TCRdb copy is restricted to in-frame clones and leaves out a portion. This sample has 120,000 to 150,000 clones, with about 92% found just once. Material: peripheral blood, obtained on day 0 of AZD1222 vaccination. The receptors here all came from an adult in good health.

The chain uses TRBV28 and TRBJ1-2; D is perhaps TRBD1 (6 bases). V was cut by 1 base and J by 8 bases, with 14 bases left in between. Germline V CDR1 and CDR2: MDHEN, SYDVKM. This CDR3 has 14 residues. The CDR3 is CASSLSGGAEGYTF. The CDR3 bases are TGTGCCAGCAGTTTATCGGGGGGCGCCGAGGGCTACACCTTC.

The chain couples TRBV5-4 to TRBJ2-7; D not certain. This CDR3 is 14 amino acids long. Per germline, CDR1 SGHNT and CDR2 YYREEE (reference sequence). V shed 2 bases and J shed 3 bases, with 12 bases lying between them. This chain's CDR3 is CASSFFGNFYEQYF. The CDR3 DNA reads as TGTGCCAGCAGCTTCTTTGGGAATTTCTACGAGCAGTACTTC. Supplemented by reference TRBV5-4 and TRBJ2-7, the full variable domain reads ETGVTQSPTHLIKTRGQQVTLRCSSQSGHNTVSWYQQALGQGPQFIFQYYREEENGRGNFPPRFSGLQFPNYSSELNVNALELDDSALYLCASSFFGNFYEQYFGPGTRLTVT.

The V call is TRBV9, the J call TRBJ2-1; the D call may be TRBD1 or TRBD2 (5 bases each). Germline assignment: CDR1 SGDLS and CDR2 YYNGEE. CDR3 size: 14 residues. Deletions cut 4 bases from V and 7 bases from J, with 15 bases between. CDR3: CASSPGSRRNEQFF. For the CDR3, the DNA is TGTGCCAGCAGCCCAGGGTCCCGGAGGAATGAGCAGTTCTTC.

The V call is TRBV5-1, the J call TRBJ2-3, with 11 positions matching TRBD2. The CDR3 totals 16 residues. Per germline, CDR1 SGHRS and CDR2 YFSETQ. V dropped 4 bases and J dropped 0; count of bases not matched to a gene: 4. The CDR3 DNA sequence: TGCGCCAGCAGCCCTAGCGGGGGGTCTAGCACAGATACGCAGTATTTT. The encoded protein is CASSPSGGSSTDTQYF.

The chain combines TRBV13 with TRBJ1-2, with D unresolved. Per the germline V gene, CDR1 is PRHDT and CDR2 is FYEKMQ (reference sequence). Trimming cost V 2 bases and J 4 bases, with 14 bases left between them. The CDR3 length is 15 residues. The CDR3 DNA is TGTGCCAGCAGCTTAAGGACCCCGGGCGGCTATGGCTACACCTTC. As protein: CASSLRTPGGYGYTF.

The chain combines TRBV5-4 with TRBJ2-2; 10 bases line up with TRBD2. The CDR3 has 15 residues. The V gene's germline CDR1 is SGHNT and CDR2 YYREEE (reference sequence). Losses at the gene ends were 5 bases for V and 4 bases for J; bases not matched to a gene: 5. CDR3 loop: CASRPSGRVTGELFF. CDR3 sequence (DNA): TGTGCCAGCAGGCCGAGCGGGAGGGTCACCGGGGAGCTGTTTTTT.

The CDR3 sequence: CASSNPPLDTQYF. DNA for the CDR3: TGCGCCAGCAGCAATCCTCCCCTGGATACGCAGTATTTT. This chain links TRBV5-1 with TRBJ2-3; no reliable D call. The CDR3 covers 13 residues. Trimming shortened V by 4 bases and J by 6 bases, and 12 bases separated the two germline ends. The germline CDR1 and CDR2 sequences are SGHRS and YFSETQ.

This CDR3 reads CASSFTEASDTQYF. In nucleotides, the CDR3 is TGTGCCAGCAGCTTTACCGAAGCTTCAGATACGCAGTATTTT. The chain has TRBV13 and TRBJ2-3; D remains unclear. Germline V gene sequence: CDR1 PRHDT, CDR2 FYEKMQ (reference sequence). CDR3 size: 14 residues. V was shortened by 3 bases and J by 4 bases, with 11 bases between the two germline ends. Looking up the rest from reference TRBV13 and TRBJ2-3 gives the full variable domain: AAGVIQSPRHLIKEKRETATLKCYPIPRHDTVYWYQQGPGQDPQFLISFYEKMQSDKGSIPDRFSAQQFSDYHSELNMSSLELGDSALYFCASSFTEASDTQYFGPGTRLTVL.

The chain has TRBV11-3 and TRBJ2-1; D possibly corresponds to TRBD2 (6 bases). Germline V gives CDR1 SGHNT, CDR2 YENEEA. This CDR3 contains 16 residues. The V end was cut by 3 bases, the J end by 8 bases, with 20 bases between. The CDR3 bases are TGTGCCAGCAGCTTTGCTGGGGCGGGATATAACGATGAGCAGTTCTTC. Translation: CASSFAGAGYNDEQFF.

This chain uses TRBV5-1 with TRBJ1-2; D gene unclear. Germline lookup yields CDR1 SGHRS and CDR2 YFSETQ. CDR3 length: 15 amino acids. Trimming removed 3 bases from V and 0 bases from J, with 12 bases in between. The CDR3, as DNA: TGCGCCAGCAGCTGGAGCCAGATAGCTAACTATGGCTACACCTTC. Its translation: CASSWSQIANYGYTF.

This clone showed up just once. The chain is built from TRBV7-9 and TRBJ2-1; D might be TRBD1 (5 bases). V was clipped by 4 bases and J by 2 bases, with 12 bases between them. The CDR3 has 15 amino acids. The germline CDR1 and CDR2 sequences are SEHNR and FQNEAQ (reference sequence). This CDR3 reads CASSSQALTYNEQFF. The CDR3 coding sequence is TGTGCCAGCAGCTCACAGGCCCTGACCTACAATGAGCAGTTCTTC.

The rearrangement links TRBV9 to TRBJ1-3; D remains unclear. The CDR3 consists of 14 residues. Germline V CDR1 and CDR2: SGDLS, YYNGEE. V was clipped by 3 bases and J by 2 bases, with 9 bases between them. The CDR3 coding sequence is TGTGCCAGCAGCGCCGTATTAGCTGGAAACACCATATATTTT. The encoded protein is CASSAVLAGNTIYF.

The chain couples TRBV5-1 to TRBJ2-2; tentatively, D is TRBD2 (6 bases). The CDR3 loop spans 16 amino acids. Trimming stripped 0 bases from V and 7 bases from J, with 16 bases between. Germline V gene data show CDR1 as SGHRS and CDR2 as YFSETQ. The CDR3 protein is CASSLGAGIPGGELFF. The CDR3 DNA follows: TGCGCCAGCAGCTTGGGAGCGGGTATCCCTGGCGGGGAGCTGTTTTTT.

The chain recombines TRBV7-7 with TRBJ2-5, with 9 bases fitting TRBD2. With V trimmed by 4 bases and J by 7 bases, 13 bases remained unmatched. CDR1 and CDR2 (germline): SSHAT, FNYEAQ (reference sequence). The CDR3 has 16 amino acids. For the CDR3, the DNA is TGTGCCAGCAGCTCCGCCCGAAATAGCGGGGGAGGGACCCAGTACTTC. As protein: CASSSARNSGGGTQYF. Full variable domain (missing parts from reference TRBV7-7 and TRBJ2-5): GAGVSQSPRYKVTKRGQDVTLRCDPISSHATLYWYQQALGQGPEFLTYFNYEAQPDKSGLPSDRFSAERPEGSISTLTIQRTEQRDSAMYRCASSSARNSGGGTQYFGPGTRLLVL.

CDR3 DNA sequence: TGTGCCAGCAGTCCGGTGGACAGAGTGAACACTGAAGCTTTCTTT. Translation gives CASSPVDRVNTEAFF. The chain combines TRBV27 with TRBJ1-1; maybe TRBD1 (6 bases). The length of the CDR3 is 15 residues. CDR1 and CDR2 (germline): MNHEY, SMNVEV (reference sequence). The germline V and J ends were trimmed by 5 bases and 0 bases, with 13 bases remaining between them.

The rearrangement joins TRBV29-1 to TRBJ2-3; TRBD2 agrees at 13 bases. CDR3 length: 14 residues. Per the germline V gene, CDR1 is SQVTM and CDR2 is ANQGSEA. CDR3 DNA: TGCACCACCAGAGGACTAGCGGGAGCAGATACGCAGTATTTT. Its translation: CTTRGLAGADTQYF.

The V and J genes are TRBV5-1 and TRBJ2-7; 8 nucleotides agree with TRBD1. The V segment lost 5 bases and the J segment 2 bases; nucleotides outside the gene matches: 3. Germline V CDR1 and CDR2: SGHRS, YFSETQ. CDR3 length: 13 residues. The CDR3 nucleotides are TGCGCCAGCAGTCAGGACAGGGCCTACGAGCAGTACTTC. Amino acid sequence: CASSQDRAYEQYF.